These 14 T cell receptor beta chains originate from one sample sequenced in a study of shared clonotypes between healthy human individuals. Clones were sequenced by immunoSEQ multiplex PCR, and TCRdb holds only the in-frame ones, with some missing. The sample lists a few hundred thousand clones; roughly 72% were seen once. The material sequenced was PBMCs. These TCRs come from a woman aged 40 to 50 in good health. Some clones in this sample may be carry-over from other donors' samples.

This clone occurred a few times. J is TRBJ2-2 and V is TRBV11-2; D is perhaps TRBD2 (6 bases). Germline CDR1 SGHAT, CDR2 FQNNGV. The CDR3 extends over 17 amino acids. V was trimmed by 3 bases and J by 0 bases, leaving 14 bases between them. The chain's CDR3 is CASSFTRGGPNTGELFF. The CDR3, as DNA: TGTGCCAGCAGCTTTACACGTGGAGGGCCGAACACCGGGGAGCTGTTTTTT. The variable domain in full, completed from reference TRBV11-2 and TRBJ2-2, reads EAGVAQSPRYKIIEKRQSVAFWCNPISGHATLYWYQQILGQGPKLLIQFQNNGVVDDSQLPKDRFSAERLKGVDSTLKIQPAKLEDSAVYLCASSFTRGGPNTGELFFGEGSRLTVL.

V is TRBV19 and J is TRBJ2-2, with D possibly TRBD1 on 6 matching bases. Germline-derived CDR1 and CDR2 are LNHDA and SQIVND (reference sequence). The CDR3 totals 15 residues. Trimming took off 3 bases at V and 5 bases at J, with 13 bases between the two ends. Here the CDR3 reads CASSIHITGTGELFF. The CDR3 coding sequence is TGTGCCAGTAGTATTCATATTACAGGGACCGGGGAGCTGTTTTTT.

The CDR3 DNA reads as TGCGCCAGCAGTGTCGGCGGTAGCGGGAGGAGCCCAGTCCAAGAGACCCAGTACTTC. Translating it yields CASSVGGSGRSPVQETQYF. The chain joins TRBV10-2 to TRBJ2-5; TRBD2 aligns across 10 bases. CDR3 length equals 19 residues. Per germline, CDR1 WSHSY and CDR2 SAAADI. V dropped 4 bases and J dropped 1; count of bases not matched to a gene: 15.

The V call is TRBV14, the J call TRBJ2-1, with TRBD1 identical over 8 bases. Germline values: CDR1 SGHDN, CDR2 FVKESK. The V and J ends lost 6 bases and 4 bases, in that order; junction bases with no gene match: 5. The CDR3 covers 14 residues. The CDR3 bases are TGTGCCAGCAGGGGCAGGGGGCCATACAATGAGCAGTTCTTC. Amino acid sequence: CASRGRGPYNEQFF.

The chain recombines TRBV5-1 with TRBJ1-1; 11 nucleotides match TRBD1. The CDR3 contains 16 residues. The V gene end was trimmed by 4 bases and the J gene end by 4 bases; junction bases not matched to a gene: 9. Germline loops: CDR1 SGHRS, CDR2 YFSETQ. CDR3 region: CASSLGSDRGRTEAFF. As DNA, the CDR3 is TGCGCCAGCAGCCTCGGATCGGACAGGGGGCGCACTGAAGCTTTCTTT. Full variable domain (missing parts from reference TRBV5-1 and TRBJ1-1): KAGVTQTPRYLIKTRGQQVTLSCSPISGHRSVSWYQQTPGQGLQFLFEYFSETQRNKGNFPGRFSGRQFSNSRSEMNVSTLELGDSALYLCASSLGSDRGRTEAFFGQGTRLTVV.

The chain employs TRBV29-1 and TRBJ2-7; D may be TRBD1 (6 bases). Between the trimmed V and J ends, which lost 7 bases and 0 bases, there was a span of 10 bases. CDR3 size: 12 residues. From germline, CDR1 is SQVTM and CDR2 ANQGSEA. The CDR3 bases are TGCAGCGCTGGGACACACTCCTACGAGCAGTACTTC. Translation gives CSAGTHSYEQYF.

As DNA, the CDR3 is TGTGCCACCAGCAGAGAGCCAGCGGGATGGGGAACCGGGGAGCTGTTTTTT. Its protein is CATSREPAGWGTGELFF. This chain uses TRBV15 with TRBJ2-2; 7 bases fit TRBD2. CDR1 and CDR2 from the germline V gene are LNHNV and YYDKDF (reference sequence). This CDR3 region has 17 residues. J was trimmed by 5 bases and V by 0 bases; bases with no gene match: 9. Full variable domain (outside the CDR3, taken from reference TRBV15 and TRBJ2-2): DAMVIQNPRYQVTQFGKPVTLSCSQTLNHNVMYWYQQKSSQAPKLLFHYYDKDFNNEADTPDNFQSRRPNTSFCFLDIRSPGLGDTAMYLCATSREPAGWGTGELFFGEGSRLTVL.

This sequence joins TRBV27 and TRBJ1-6; a weak D match, TRBD1 (5 bases). The V end lost 6 bases, the J end lost 5 bases, and 11 bases lay between the germline ends. CDR3 length equals 14 residues. Germline V gives CDR1 MNHEY, CDR2 SMNVEV (reference sequence). The CDR3 reads CASSWGRNNSPLHF. The CDR3 nucleotides read TGTGCCAGCAGCTGGGGACGGAATAATTCACCCCTCCACTTT.

The chain is built from TRBV4-1 and TRBJ2-4, with 7 bases aligning to TRBD2. The V gene end was trimmed by 4 bases and the J gene end by 3 bases; junction bases not matched to a gene: 12. The CDR3 covers 17 residues. CDR1 is MGHRA, CDR2 YSYEKL, per germline. The CDR3 here is CASSPWGRGRDKNIQYF. The CDR3 DNA sequence: TGCGCCAGCAGCCCCTGGGGGAGGGGAAGGGACAAAAACATTCAGTACTTC.

The rearrangement uses TRBV7-6 and TRBJ2-3; 7 bases align to TRBD2. In germline, CDR1 is SGHVS, CDR2 FNYEAQ. The CDR3 contains 15 residues. Germline trimming cut 5 bases from V and 6 bases from J; bases unmatched to any gene: 11. The chain's CDR3 is CASSPAPGGWDTQYF. The DNA for the CDR3 is TGTGCCAGCAGCCCCGCCCCGGGAGGCTGGGATACGCAGTATTTT.

V gene TRBV12-1 combines with J gene TRBJ2-7. TRBV12-1 counts as a pseudogene. The CDR3 covers 14 residues. CDR3 bases: TGTGCCAGCAGCTTTCGTAGGAAATCCTACGAGCAGTACTTC. Its translation is CASSFRRKSYEQYF.

This rearrangement joins TRBV7-9 to TRBJ2-3; D is uncertain. V lost 3 bases, J lost 0 bases, and 16 bases lay in between. CDR1 and CDR2 from the germline V gene are SEHNR and FQNEAQ (reference sequence). The CDR3 extends over 17 amino acids. The CDR3 DNA reads as TGTGCCAGCAGCTTGTACTTGGGCGGTTCTAGCACAGATACGCAGTATTTT. It is translated as CASSLYLGGSSTDTQYF.

J is TRBJ2-5 and V is TRBV5-1, with D perhaps TRBD1 (6 bases). V was trimmed by 0 bases and J by 0 bases, leaving 9 bases between them. There are 15 residues in the CDR3. Germline lookup yields CDR1 SGHRS and CDR2 YFSETQ. The CDR3 spells CASSLVPGDQETQYF. The CDR3 nucleotides are TGCGCCAGCAGCTTGGTGCCAGGGGACCAAGAGACCCAGTACTTC.

J is TRBJ2-5 and V is TRBV28, with 8 bases matching TRBD2. There are 15 residues in the CDR3. CDR1 is MDHEN and CDR2 is SYDVKM in the germline V gene. V dropped 4 bases and J dropped 5; count of bases not matched to a gene: 9. CDR3 protein: CASSSRSGSGETQYF. CDR3 DNA sequence: TGTGCCAGCAGTTCTAGGAGCGGGAGCGGGGAGACCCAGTACTTC.